These T cell receptor beta chains were read from a single sample in a study of T cells after posttransplantation cyclophosphamide. Using immunoSEQ multiplex PCR, the repertoire was profiled, and TCRdb retains in-frame clones only, with some absent. The sample carries 11,000 to 15,000 clones, 76% recorded once. What was sequenced was memory CD4+ T cells sorted from PBMCs. The receptors were sampled from a man in his fifties or sixties. Each CDR3 is given without its conserved first and last residue.

v_gene	CDR3aa
TRBV15	ATSRDGGTYQPQH
TRBV19	ASSLRSYSYT
TRBV7-2	ASSLDRETQY
TRBV7-2	ASSRVLDSWNTGELF
TRBV6-5	ASSSRLAGDNEQF
TRBV2	ASGGEVGDTQY
TRBV19	ASSQGTGETRELF
TRBV5-8	ASSLGQFGAEAF
TRBV7-8	ASSSSGGDNEQF
TRBV29-1	SVDPSGSATEAF
TRBV7-7	ASSLAGRGQETQY
TRBV4-1	ASSPYTGLYNEQF
TRBV9	ASSKRSNTDTQY
TRBV19	ASGPRMTDLYNSPLH
TRBV2	ASSEVTSDLQDTQY
TRBV9	ASSRGGSWENYGYT
TRBV11-2	ASSSWSVAGELF
TRBV19	ASSISGHRNEKLF
TRBV29-1	SAKDGDQPQH
TRBV7-2	ASSQRRQTQETQY
TRBV9	ASSQDSNTGELF
TRBV10-3	ASSTGYLGYNEQF
TRBV7-2	ASSTSVVHEQY
TRBV9	ASSATAGAVF
TRBV7-3	ASSGGLNTDTQY
TRBV19	ASSIASQDTQY
TRBV27	ASWGTVDTDTQY
TRBV12-5	ASGLVQGINTEAF
TRBV7-2	ASSTRSGGVKLVDTQY
TRBV5-1	ASSLLAGGGEQY
TRBV7-9	AVKESSGNTIY
TRBV20-1	SAGRAF
TRBV7-9	ASSFYQAGGGRDEQF